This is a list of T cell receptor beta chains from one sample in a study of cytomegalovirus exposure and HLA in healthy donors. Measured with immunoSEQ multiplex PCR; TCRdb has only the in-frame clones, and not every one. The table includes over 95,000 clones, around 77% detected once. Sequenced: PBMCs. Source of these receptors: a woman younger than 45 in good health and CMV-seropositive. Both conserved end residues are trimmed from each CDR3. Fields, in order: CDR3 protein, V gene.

ASSPPISGRVHEQY,TRBV18
ASSSPLIVTGELETQY,TRBV11-3
ASSPAGTGTEAF,TRBV18
ASSQGEGDSYEQY,TRBV4-1
ASSLPLAGVVDTQY,TRBV7-8
ASSLAGTGGSNEQY,TRBV7-9
ASSGDSGLGETQY,TRBV5-1
ASSWDSSDTQY,TRBV11-3
ASSPRGNTEAF,TRBV11-3
ASSPLPAGENEQF,TRBV27
ASRIMPTENTEAF,TRBV6-1
ASSVRGLQETQY,TRBV9
ASSMSRGGNEQF,TRBV7-9
ASSQLKGGRYNEQF,TRBV11-1
ASSLDAYNTDTQY,TRBV5-1
AWSTGVYSGANVLT,TRBV30
ASSDRVMNTEAF,TRBV6-1
ASSEMLGGNTGELF,TRBV7-9
ASSLEVPVGQGPYNEQF,TRBV7-7
ASSLQQPLQGDTEAF,TRBV5-6
SVGRLNTEAF,TRBV29-1
ASSYFAGGTGELF,TRBV6-5
SVAGTSGRGETQY,TRBV29-1
ASSKVTGVLQPQH,TRBV21-1
ASSQTPTSGRSEF,TRBV2
ASSLAATSGGNEQF,TRBV7-7
ASNGRGNQETQY,TRBV2
ASSIILRQGYNEQF,TRBV19
ASSLAGAKNTGELF,TRBV5-6
SSSLLAQPEAF,TRBV7-9
ASSLSGTGRST,TRBV5-6
ASSLSGREGGGRNQPQH,TRBV27
ASSSIYEQY,TRBV7-9
ASSEAGGTTEAF,TRBV6-1
ASSYYSRREGYEQY,TRBV6-6
ASSLTSGGAYEQY,TRBV7-8
ATSSPSEWTGSYNEQF,TRBV15
ASSMSRTQY,TRBV19
ASRLVGMGEQF,TRBV19
ASSFRQGAQPQH,TRBV28
ASGTGGSFYGYT,TRBV27
ASSPLQGATEAF,TRBV11-2
ASSSGLAGGAEQF,TRBV7-7
ASSQVGSEFYGYT,TRBV4-1
ASSLWDSFNYGYT,TRBV19
ASSLGGVGTEAF,TRBV5-1